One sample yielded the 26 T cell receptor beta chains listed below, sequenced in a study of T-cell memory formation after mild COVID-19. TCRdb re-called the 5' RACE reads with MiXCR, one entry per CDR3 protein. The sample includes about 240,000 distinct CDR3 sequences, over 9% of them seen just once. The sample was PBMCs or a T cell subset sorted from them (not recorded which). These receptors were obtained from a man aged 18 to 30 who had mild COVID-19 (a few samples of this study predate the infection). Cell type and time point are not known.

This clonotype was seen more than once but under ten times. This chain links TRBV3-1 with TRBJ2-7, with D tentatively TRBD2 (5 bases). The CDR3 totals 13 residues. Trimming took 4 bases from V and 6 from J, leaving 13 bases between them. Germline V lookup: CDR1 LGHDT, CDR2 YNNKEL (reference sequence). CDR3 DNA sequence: TGTGCCAGCAGCCCCCGACCACGGGGCGAGCAGTACGTC. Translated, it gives CASSPRPRGEQYV.

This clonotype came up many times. CDR3 coding DNA: TGTGCCAGCAGTACGGACCAGTTGGCCCAGCATTTT. Translating it yields CASSTDQLAQHF. The gene calls are TRBV12-3 or TRBV12-4 and TRBJ1-5; D is ambiguous. CDR3 length: 12 residues. V lost 5 bases and J lost 11, with 13 bases in between.

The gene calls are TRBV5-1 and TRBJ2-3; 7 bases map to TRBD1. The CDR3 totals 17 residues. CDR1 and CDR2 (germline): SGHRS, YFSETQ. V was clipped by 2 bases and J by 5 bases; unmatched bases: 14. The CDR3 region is CASSFGVRDSYLDTQYF. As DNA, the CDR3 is TGCGCCAGCAGCTTCGGGGTACGGGACAGCTATTTAGATACGCAGTATTTT.

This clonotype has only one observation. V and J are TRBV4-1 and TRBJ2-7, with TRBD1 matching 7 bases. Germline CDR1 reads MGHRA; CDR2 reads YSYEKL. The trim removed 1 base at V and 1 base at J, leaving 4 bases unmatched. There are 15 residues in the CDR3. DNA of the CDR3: TGCGCCAGCAGCCAAGTTCCAGGGGGATCCTACGAGCAGTACTTC. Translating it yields CASSQVPGGSYEQYF.

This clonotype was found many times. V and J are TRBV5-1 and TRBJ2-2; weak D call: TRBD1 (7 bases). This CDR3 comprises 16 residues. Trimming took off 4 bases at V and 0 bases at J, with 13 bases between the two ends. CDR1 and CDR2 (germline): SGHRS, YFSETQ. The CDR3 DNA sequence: TGCGCCAGCAGCGCGGCGGGACAGCCGAACACCGGGGAGCTGTTTTTT. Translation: CASSAAGQPNTGELFF. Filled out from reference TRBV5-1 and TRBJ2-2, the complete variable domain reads KAGVTQTPRYLIKTRGQQVTLSCSPISGHRSVSWYQQTPGQGLQFLFEYFSETQRNKGNFPGRFSGRQFSNSRSEMNVSTLELGDSALYLCASSAAGQPNTGELFFGEGSRLTVL.

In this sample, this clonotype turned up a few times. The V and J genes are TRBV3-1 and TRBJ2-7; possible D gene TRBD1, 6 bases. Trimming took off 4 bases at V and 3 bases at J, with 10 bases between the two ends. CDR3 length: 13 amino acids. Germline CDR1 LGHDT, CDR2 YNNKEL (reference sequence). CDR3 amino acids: CASSRDTNYEQYF. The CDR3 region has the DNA TGTGCCAGCAGCCGGGACACCAACTACGAGCAGTACTTC.

CDR3 loop: CASSYMGGASTDTQYF. The CDR3 coding sequence is TGTGCCAGCAGTTACATGGGAGGCGCATCCACAGATACGCAGTATTTT. The chain couples TRBV6-5 to TRBJ2-3, with a possible D match to TRBD2 (6 bases). V lost 2 bases, J lost 2 bases, and 14 bases lay in between. The germline V gene has CDR1 MNHEY and CDR2 SVGAGI. The CDR3 has 16 amino acids.

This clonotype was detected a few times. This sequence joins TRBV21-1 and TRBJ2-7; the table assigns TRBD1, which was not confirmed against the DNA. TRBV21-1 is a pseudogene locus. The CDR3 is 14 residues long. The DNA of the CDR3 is TGTGCCAGCAGCGGGGACAGGCAGTCCTACGAGCAGTACTTC. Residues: CASSGDRQSYEQYF.

The CDR3 is CASSQPLGANTGELFF. CDR3 DNA sequence: TGCGCCAGCAGCCAGCCACTAGGCGCGAACACCGGGGAGCTGTTTTTT. The chain carries TRBV4-1 and TRBJ2-2, with D tentatively TRBD2 (5 bases). Germline CDR1 MGHRA, CDR2 YSYEKL. Trimming removed 3 bases from V and 0 bases from J, with 11 bases in between. The CDR3 length is 16 residues.

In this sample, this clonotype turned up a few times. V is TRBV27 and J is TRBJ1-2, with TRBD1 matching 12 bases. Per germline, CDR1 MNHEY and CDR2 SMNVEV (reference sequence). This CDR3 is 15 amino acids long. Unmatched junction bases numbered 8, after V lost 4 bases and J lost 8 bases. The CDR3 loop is CASSSPGQGARGYTF. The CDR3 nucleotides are TGTGCCAGCAGTTCTCCGGGACAGGGGGCGAGGGGCTACACCTTC.

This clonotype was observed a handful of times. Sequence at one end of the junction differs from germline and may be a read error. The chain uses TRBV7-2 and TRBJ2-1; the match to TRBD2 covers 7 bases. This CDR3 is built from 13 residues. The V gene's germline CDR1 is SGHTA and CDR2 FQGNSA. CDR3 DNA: TGTGCCAGCAGCCTAGCGGCATACAATGAGCAGTTCTTC. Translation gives CASSLAAYNEQFF.

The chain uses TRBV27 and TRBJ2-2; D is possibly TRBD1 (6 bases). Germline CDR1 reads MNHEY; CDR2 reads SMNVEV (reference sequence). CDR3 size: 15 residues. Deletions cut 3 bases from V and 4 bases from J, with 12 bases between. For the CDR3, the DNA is TGTGCCAGCAGTTTTTGGGGGCGCGGCACCGGGGAGCTGTTTTTT. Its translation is CASSFWGRGTGELFF.

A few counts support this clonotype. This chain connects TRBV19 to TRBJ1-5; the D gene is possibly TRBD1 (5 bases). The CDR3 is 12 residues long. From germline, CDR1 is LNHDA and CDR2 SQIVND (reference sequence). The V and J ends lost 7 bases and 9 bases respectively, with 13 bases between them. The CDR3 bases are TGTGCCAGTATGCACCCTGGGGGGCCCCAGCATTTT. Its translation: CASMHPGGPQHF.

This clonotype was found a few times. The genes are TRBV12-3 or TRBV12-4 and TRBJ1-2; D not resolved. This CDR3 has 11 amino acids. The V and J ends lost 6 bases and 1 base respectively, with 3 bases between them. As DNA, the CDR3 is TGTGCCAGCAGCCATAACTATGGCTACACCTTC. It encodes CASSHNYGYTF.

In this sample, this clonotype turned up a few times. CDR3 in amino acids: CASRAGTEPQPQHF. Written as DNA, the CDR3 is TGTGCCAGTCGAGCCGGGACAGAACCTCAGCCCCAGCATTTT. This chain links TRBV2 with TRBJ1-5; 7 positions agree with TRBD1. Germline trimming cut 9 bases from V and 6 bases from J; bases unmatched to any gene: 11. The CDR3 is made up of 14 amino acids. Germline-derived CDR1 and CDR2 are SNHLY and FYNNEI.

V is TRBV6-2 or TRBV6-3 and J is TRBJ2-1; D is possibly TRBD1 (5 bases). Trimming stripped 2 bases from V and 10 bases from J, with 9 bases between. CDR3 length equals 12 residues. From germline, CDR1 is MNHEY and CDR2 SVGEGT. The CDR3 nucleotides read TGTGCCAGCAGTTACAGGGGCCGGGAGCAGTTCTTC. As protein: CASSYRGREQFF.

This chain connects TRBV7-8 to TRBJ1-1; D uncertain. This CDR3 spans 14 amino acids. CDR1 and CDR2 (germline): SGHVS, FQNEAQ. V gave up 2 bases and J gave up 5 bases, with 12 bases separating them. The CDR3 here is CASSLLLLRTEAFF. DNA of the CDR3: TGTGCCAGCAGCTTACTTCTCCTCAGAACTGAAGCTTTCTTT.

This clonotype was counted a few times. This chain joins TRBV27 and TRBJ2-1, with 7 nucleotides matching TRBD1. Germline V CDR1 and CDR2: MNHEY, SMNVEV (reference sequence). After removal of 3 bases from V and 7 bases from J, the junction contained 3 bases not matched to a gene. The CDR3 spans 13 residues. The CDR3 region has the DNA TGTGCCAGCAGTTTGACAGGGCGGAATGAGCAGTTCTTC. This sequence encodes CASSLTGRNEQFF.

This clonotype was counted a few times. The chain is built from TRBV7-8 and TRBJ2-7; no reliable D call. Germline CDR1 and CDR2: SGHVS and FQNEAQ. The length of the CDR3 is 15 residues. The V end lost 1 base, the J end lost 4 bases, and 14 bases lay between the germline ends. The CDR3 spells CASSLGQLAPYEQYF. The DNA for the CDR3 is TGTGCCAGCAGCTTAGGCCAGCTTGCGCCTTACGAGCAGTACTTC.

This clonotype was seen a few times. CDR3 in amino acids: CASSPQDTDTQYF. The CDR3 DNA reads TGTGCCAGTAGTCCTCAAGACACAGATACGCAGTATTTT. This chain connects TRBV19 to TRBJ2-3, with D unresolved. Trimming took off 5 bases at V and 2 bases at J, with 8 bases between the two ends. Looked up from germline, CDR1 is LNHDA and CDR2 is SQIVND (reference sequence). There are 13 residues in the CDR3.

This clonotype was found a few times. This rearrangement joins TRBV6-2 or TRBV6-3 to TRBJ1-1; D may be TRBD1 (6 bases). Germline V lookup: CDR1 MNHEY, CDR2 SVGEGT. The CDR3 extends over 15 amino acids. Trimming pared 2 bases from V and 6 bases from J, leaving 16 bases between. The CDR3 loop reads CASSYLQGLDAEAFF. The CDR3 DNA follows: TGTGCCAGCAGTTACCTACAGGGCCTTGACGCTGAAGCTTTCTTT.

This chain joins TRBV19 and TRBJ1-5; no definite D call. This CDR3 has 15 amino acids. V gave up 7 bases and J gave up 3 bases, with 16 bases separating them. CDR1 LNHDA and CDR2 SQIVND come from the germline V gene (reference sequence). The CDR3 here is CASTAAGRYNQPQHF. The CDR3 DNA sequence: TGTGCCAGTACCGCGGCTGGCAGGTACAATCAGCCCCAGCATTTT.

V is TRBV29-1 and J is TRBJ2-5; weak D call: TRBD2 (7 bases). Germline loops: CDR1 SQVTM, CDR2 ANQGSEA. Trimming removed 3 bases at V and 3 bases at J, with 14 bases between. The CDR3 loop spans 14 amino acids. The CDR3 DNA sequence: TGCAGCGTTGATATGGCGGGGGACAAAGAGACCCAGTACTTC. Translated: CSVDMAGDKETQYF.

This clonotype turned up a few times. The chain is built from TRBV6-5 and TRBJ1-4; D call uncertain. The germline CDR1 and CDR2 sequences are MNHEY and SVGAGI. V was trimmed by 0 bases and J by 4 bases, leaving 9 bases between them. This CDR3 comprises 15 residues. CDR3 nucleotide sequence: TGTGCCAGCAGTTACTCGAGGCGGGGTAATGAAAAACTGTTTTTT. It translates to CASSYSRRGNEKLFF.

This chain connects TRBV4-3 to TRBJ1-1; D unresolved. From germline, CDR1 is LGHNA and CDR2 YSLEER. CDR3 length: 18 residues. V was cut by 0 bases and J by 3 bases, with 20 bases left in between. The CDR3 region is CASSQEPSEVRLHTEAFF. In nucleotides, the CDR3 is TGCGCCAGCAGCCAAGAGCCATCCGAGGTTAGGTTGCACACTGAAGCTTTCTTT.

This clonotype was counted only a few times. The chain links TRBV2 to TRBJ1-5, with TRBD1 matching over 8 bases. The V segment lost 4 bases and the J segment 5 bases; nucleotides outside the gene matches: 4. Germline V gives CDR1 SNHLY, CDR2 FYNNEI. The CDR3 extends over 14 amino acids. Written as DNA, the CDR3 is TGTGCCAGCAGTGCGCAGGGACAGGATCAGCCCCAGCATTTT. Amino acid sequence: CASSAQGQDQPQHF.